The source of this TCR beta chain is a study of T cell clonality in common variable immunodeficiency. Study conclusions and caveats: Common variable immunodeficiency TCR beta sequences reportedly had fewer deletions and N-nucleotide insertions. Compared with healthy controls, CVID subjects showed increased TCRbeta clonality, mostly in about a third.

Control and CVID samples contributed equal amounts of genomic DNA. Method: immunoSEQ multiplex PCR; TCRdb's copy keeps in-frame clones and lacks some. The sample shows 30,000 to 40,000 clones, no singletons; the ten largest hold approximately 7%. Remarks on this clone: Its antigen is unidentified. The CDR3 is cut off 3 residues early in the read; its end comes from the germline J gene.

CDR3 size: 16 residues. V was trimmed by 0 bases and J by 4 bases, leaving 16 bases between them. Looked up from germline, CDR1 is SQVTM and CDR2 is ANQGSEA. Sequencing input: peripheral blood mononuclear cells. The sequence derives from a human donor with common variable immunodeficiency. V gene TRBV29-1 combines with J gene TRBJ2-1; possibly TRBD1 for D (6 bases). The covered CDR3 bases are TGCAGCGTTGAAGATTTCGACAGGTTTTTATACAATGAG. Translating it yields CSVEDFDRFLYNE. From start to end, the CDR3 is CSVEDFDRFLYNEQFF.